These T cell receptor beta chains were read from a single sample in a study of T cell changes during pregnancy in multiple sclerosis. The method was immunoSEQ multiplex PCR; TCRdb's version includes in-frame clones alone and lacks a portion of them. The sample lists 50,000 to 60,000 clones; 90% were seen once. Sequenced material: peripheral blood, taken in the first trimester of pregnancy. The receptor set was obtained from a female donor in good health, enrolled as a control in a pregnancy study. The CDR3 runs from the conserved cysteine through the conserved F or W. A D gene is named only where the DNA matches it firmly. Part of the rows lack a size; the others show once, few, many or a class for expanded clones.

TRBV29-1	TRBD1	TRBJ1-4	once	CSVEERQGVSYEKLFF	TGCAGCGTTGAAGAGCGGCAGGGGGTTTCCTATGAAAAACTGTTTTTT
TRBV5-6	TRBD1	TRBJ1-6	.	CASSFRDRVRSPLHF	TGTGCCAGCAGCTTCAGAGACAGGGTTCGCTCACCCCTCCACTTT
TRBV5-4	.	TRBJ1-3	.	CASSGGPNSGNTIYF	TGTGCCAGCAGTGGAGGGCCCAACTCTGGAAACACCATATATTTT
TRBV18	.	TRBJ2-7	.	CASSPKPPPLYEQYF	TGTGCCAGCTCACCAAAGCCACCCCCTCTCTACGAGCAGTACTTC
TRBV7-8	TRBD1	TRBJ1-1	.	CASRIAGQDEAFF	TGTGCCAGCAGAATCGCCGGACAGGATGAAGCTTTCTTT
TRBV13	TRBD1	TRBJ2-1	.	CASSLVNRGYNEQFF	TGTGCCAGCAGCTTAGTAAACAGGGGCTACAATGAGCAGTTCTTC
TRBV4-2	TRBD2	TRBJ2-5	many	CASSQDMELAGEETQYF	TGTGCCAGCAGCCAAGATATGGAACTAGCGGGGGAAGAGACCCAGTACTTC
TRBV19	.	TRBJ2-3	.	CASSIRTGTDTQYF	TGTGCCAGTAGTATCCGGACAGGCACAGATACGCAGTATTTT
TRBV5-1	.	TRBJ1-3	.	CASSLWSDNAGNTIYF	TGCGCCAGCAGCTTGTGGTCGGACAATGCTGGAAACACCATATATTTT
TRBV5-1	TRBD2	TRBJ2-5	.	CASSSRGTSVLGETQYF	TGCGCCAGCAGCTCTCGTGGGACTAGCGTATTGGGGGAGACCCAGTACTTC
TRBV6-5	.	TRBJ1-1	few	CASREQGTEAFF	TGTGCCAGCAGGGAACAGGGAACTGAAGCTTTCTTT
TRBV10-1	.	TRBJ2-3	.	CASSESLASRAQYF	TGCGCCAGCAGTGAGTCCCTAGCGTCCAGGGCGCAGTATTTT
TRBV10-3	.	TRBJ1-2	.	CAISETYSYGYTF	TGTGCCATCAGTGAGACATACAGCTATGGCTACACCTTC
TRBV4-2	TRBD2	TRBJ2-1	.	CASSPGTSAYNEQFF	TGTGCCAGCAGCCCTGGGACTAGCGCATACAATGAGCAGTTCTTC
TRBV6-5	.	TRBJ2-7	.	CASKTGTGLVYEQYF	TGTGCCAGCAAAACCGGAACAGGGCTTGTATACGAGCAGTACTTC
TRBV19	TRBD2	TRBJ2-5	.	CASSILPSGGQETQYF	TGTGCCAGTAGTATTTTGCCTAGCGGGGGACAAGAGACCCAGTACTTC
TRBV6-1	TRBD1	TRBJ2-7	.	CASRGQGGTYEQYF	TGTGCCAGCAGAGGACAGGGTGGCACCTACGAGCAGTACTTC
TRBV6-4	TRBD2	TRBJ2-1	.	CASSDRAGGPKYNEQFF	TGTGCCAGCAGTGACCGGGCGGGGGGGCCGAAATACAATGAGCAGTTCTTC
TRBV19	TRBD1	TRBJ1-5	.	CASSTLGQGWSQPQHF	TGTGCCAGTAGTACACTGGGACAGGGTTGGAGTCAGCCCCAGCATTTT
TRBV29-1	TRBD2	TRBJ2-3	.	CSVESLAGRTDTQYF	TGCAGCGTTGAGTCGCTAGCGGGGCGCACAGATACGCAGTATTTT
TRBV6-1	TRBD1	TRBJ1-5	few	CASSWTGALDQPQHF	TGTGCCAGCAGTTGGACAGGGGCTCTCGATCAGCCCCAGCATTTT
TRBV7-9	.	TRBJ2-7	once	CASSPGRVDSSYEQYF	TGTGCCAGCAGCCCCGGACGGGTGGACAGCTCCTACGAGCAGTACTTC
TRBV4-2	TRBD2	TRBJ2-7	.	CASSQDASGGAGEQYF	TGTGCCAGCAGCCAAGACGCTAGCGGGGGGGCCGGGGAGCAGTACTTC
TRBV9	TRBD2	TRBJ2-3	.	CASSPWTSGGGTDTQYF	TGTGCCAGCAGCCCCTGGACTAGCGGGGGAGGCACAGATACGCAGTATTTT
TRBV28	TRBD2	TRBJ2-7	.	CASSVTSGAYEQYF	TGTGCCAGCAGTGTGACTAGCGGAGCCTACGAGCAGTACTTC
TRBV9	.	TRBJ1-2	.	CASSVDLGPRYGYTF	TGTGCCAGCAGCGTAGATCTGGGGCCTCGCTATGGCTACACCTTC
TRBV7-9	TRBD1	TRBJ1-5	.	CASSSGQSNQPQHF	TGTGCCAGCAGCTCGGGACAGTCTAATCAGCCCCAGCATTTT
TRBV6-5	.	TRBJ1-1	.	CASSYKMRTEAFF	TGTGCCAGCAGTTACAAAATGCGCACTGAAGCTTTCTTT
TRBV30	TRBD2	TRBJ2-5	.	CAWTSGVGGETQYF	TGTGCCTGGACTAGCGGGGTAGGAGGAGAGACCCAGTACTTC
TRBV7-3	TRBD2	TRBJ2-3	.	CASSSRLAGDRTDTQYF	TGTGCCAGCAGCTCAAGACTAGCGGGGGATCGCACAGATACGCAGTATTTT
TRBV28	.	TRBJ2-1	once	CASTWSLRWDEQFF	TGTGCCAGCACGTGGAGCCTAAGGTGGGATGAGCAGTTCTTC
TRBV30	TRBD1	TRBJ1-6	.	CAWSVGTGNSPLHF	TGTGCCTGGAGTGTTGGGACAGGGAATTCACCCCTCCACTTT
TRBV29-1	.	TRBJ2-3	.	CSVDPVLRTDTQYF	TGCAGCGTTGACCCCGTATTACGGACAGATACGCAGTATTTT
TRBV29-1	.	TRBJ1-1	.	CSVCGIYTEAFF	TGCAGCGTTTGCGGGATCTACACTGAAGCTTTCTTT
TRBV6-1	.	TRBJ1-2	.	CASSDLLGVGYTF	TGTGCCAGCAGTGATCTCTTAGGGGTCGGCTACACCTTC
TRBV27	TRBD2	TRBJ2-7	.	CASSSSGLVFRPYEQYF	TGTGCCAGCAGCAGCTCGGGACTAGTATTTCGGCCGTACGAGCAGTACTTC
TRBV28	TRBD1	TRBJ1-5	.	CASSRTGGRQPQHF	TGTGCCAGCAGTCGGACAGGGGGAAGGCAGCCCCAGCATTTT
TRBV19	.	TRBJ1-4	.	CASKSWRGRNEKLFF	TGTGCCAGTAAAAGTTGGAGAGGCCGGAATGAAAAACTGTTTTTT
TRBV5-8	TRBD2	TRBJ2-1	.	CASSFGTSGYNEQFF	TGTGCCAGCAGCTTTGGGACTAGCGGTTACAATGAGCAGTTCTTC
TRBV4-1	TRBD1	TRBJ2-7	.	CASSLGTGTYEQYF	TGCGCCAGCAGCCTAGGGACAGGGACCTACGAGCAGTACTTC
TRBV18	TRBD1	TRBJ2-3	.	CASSPGDRNTDTQYF	TGTGCCAGCTCACCGGGGGACAGAAACACAGATACGCAGTATTTT
TRBV29-1	TRBD2	TRBJ2-1	.	CSVSRLAGYEQFF	TGCAGCGTTTCCCGACTAGCGGGGTATGAGCAGTTCTTC
TRBV2	.	TRBJ2-6	.	CASRDSSGANVLTF	TGTGCCAGCAGGGACAGCTCTGGGGCCAACGTCCTGACTTTC
TRBV27	TRBD2	TRBJ2-3	few	CASSLGGTQYF	TGTGCCAGCAGTTTGGGAGGGACGCAGTATTTT
TRBV10-3	TRBD1	TRBJ1-6	.	CAISPDRGSVSYNSPLHF	TGTGCCATCAGCCCCGACAGGGGGTCCGTCTCCTATAATTCACCCCTCCACTTT
TRBV2	TRBD1	TRBJ1-5	.	CASSGTGGFKNQPQHF	TGTGCCAGCAGTGGGACAGGGGGTTTCAAGAATCAGCCCCAGCATTTT
TRBV7-9	TRBD1	TRBJ1-1	.	CASSSQAGGTGGEAFF	TGTGCCAGCAGCTCCCAGGCCGGCGGTACAGGGGGAGAAGCTTTCTTT
TRBV19	TRBD2	TRBJ2-6	.	CASSRTSGTRVSGANVLTF	TGTGCCAGTAGTCGGACTAGCGGGACGAGGGTCTCTGGGGCCAACGTCCTGACTTTC
TRBV5-3	TRBD2	TRBJ2-1	.	CARSPTSPNEQFF	TGTGCCAGAAGCCCGACTAGCCCCAATGAGCAGTTCTTC
TRBV30	TRBD1	TRBJ1-1	.	CAWRPGQSREAFF	TGTGCCTGGAGACCGGGACAGTCTCGCGAAGCTTTCTTT